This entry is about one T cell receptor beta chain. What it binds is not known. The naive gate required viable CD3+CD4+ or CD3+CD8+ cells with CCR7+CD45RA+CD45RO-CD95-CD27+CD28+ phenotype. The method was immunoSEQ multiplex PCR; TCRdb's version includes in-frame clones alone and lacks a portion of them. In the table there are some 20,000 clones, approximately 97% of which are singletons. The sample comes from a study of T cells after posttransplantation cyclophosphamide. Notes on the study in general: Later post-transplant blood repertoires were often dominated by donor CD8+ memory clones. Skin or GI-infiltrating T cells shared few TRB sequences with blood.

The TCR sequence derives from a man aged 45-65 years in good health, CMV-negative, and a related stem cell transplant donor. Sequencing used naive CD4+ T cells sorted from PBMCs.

CDR3 region: CAWSNSYGYTF. CDR3 bases: TGTGCCTGGAGTAACTCGTATGGCTACACCTTC. The J gene is TRBJ1-2, the V gene TRBV30; no firm D call. Germline-derived CDR1 and CDR2 are GTSNPN and SVGIG (reference sequence). This CDR3 is 11 amino acids long. Trimming pared 2 bases from V and 5 bases from J, leaving 6 bases between.